This TCR beta chain was captured by sequencing in a study of vaccination effects on CD4 cells after COVID-19. General study points: Infection-derived and vaccine-derived clones contracted markedly late after vaccination.

The CDR3 runs 15 residues. Deletions cut 7 bases from V and 7 bases from J, with 20 bases between. Per the germline V gene, CDR1 is LNHDA and CDR2 is SQIVND (reference sequence). To note about this clone: Its antigen is not known.

Produced via immunoSEQ multiplex PCR; TCRdb's table is partial and in-frame only. The sample lists approximately 78,000 clones; about 80% were seen once. Within the ViraFEST assay, antigen-specific CD4+ T cells underwent expansion with viral peptide pools prior to sequencing. Culture proceeded for more than 8 days, and CD4+ T cells were then isolated. BNT162b2 vaccine or mRNA-1273 vaccine was given to participants in two doses. The TCR sequence derives from a human donor who received a COVID-19 vaccine. The J gene is TRBJ1-5, the V gene TRBV19; weak D call: TRBD1 (6 bases). The material sequenced was CD4+ T cells from PBMCs cultured with HCoV-229E spike peptides, taken after COVID-19 vaccination. The CDR3: CASTLGEGGGQPQHF. CDR3 sequence (DNA): TGTGCCAGTACTCTCGGAGAGGGGGGTGGCCAGCCCCAGCATTTT.